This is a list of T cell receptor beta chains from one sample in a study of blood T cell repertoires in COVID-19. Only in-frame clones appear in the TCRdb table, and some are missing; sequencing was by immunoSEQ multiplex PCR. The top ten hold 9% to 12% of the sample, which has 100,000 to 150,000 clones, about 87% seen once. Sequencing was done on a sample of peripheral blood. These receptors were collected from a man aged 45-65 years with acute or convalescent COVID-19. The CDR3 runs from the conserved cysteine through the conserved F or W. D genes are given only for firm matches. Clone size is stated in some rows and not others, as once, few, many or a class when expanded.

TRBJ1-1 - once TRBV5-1 TGCGCCAGCAGCTTGACATTTCCGAACACTGAAGCTTTCTTT CASSLTFPNTEAFF
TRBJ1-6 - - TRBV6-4 TGTGCCAGCAGTGCGCAACCGGGGGATAATTCACCCCTCCACTTT CASSAQPGDNSPLHF
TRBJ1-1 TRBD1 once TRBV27 TGTGCCAGCAGTTTATCCCCCGGGACAGGGAGCACTGAAGCTTTCTTT CASSLSPGTGSTEAFF
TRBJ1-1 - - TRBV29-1 TGCAGCGTTGGTACCCCCGGGGAGAGGCCTGAAGCTTTCTTT CSVGTPGERPEAFF
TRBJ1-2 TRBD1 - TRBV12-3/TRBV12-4 TGTGCCAGCAGTGAGGGGGCTGGGGGCTACACCTTC CASSEGAGGYTF
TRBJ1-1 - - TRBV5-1 TGCGCCAGCAGCTTGGGGACAGCGCATATGAACACTGAAGCTTTCTTT CASSLGTAHMNTEAFF
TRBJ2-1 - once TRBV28 TGTGCCAGCACCTTGTACAATGAGCAGTTCTTC CASTLYNEQFF
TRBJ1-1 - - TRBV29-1 TGCAGCGTTGAGAGACTACACAGGGTGGGGAACACTGAAGCTTTCTTT CSVERLHRVGNTEAFF
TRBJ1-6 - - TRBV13 TGTGCCAGCAGCTTAAGCGGGGGGTATAATTCACCCCTCCACTTT CASSLSGGYNSPLHF
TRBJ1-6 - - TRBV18 TGTGCCAGCTCACCCGGACTTTTAGGTTCACCCCTCCACTTT CASSPGLLGSPLHF
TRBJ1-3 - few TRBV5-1 TGCGCCAGCAGCTTGGACAGTGGAAACACCATATATTTT CASSLDSGNTIYF
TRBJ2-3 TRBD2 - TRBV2 TGTGCCAGCAGTGTCTCCAGCGGGAGGGGCACAGATACGCAGTATTTT CASSVSSGRGTDTQYF
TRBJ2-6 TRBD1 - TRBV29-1 TGCAGCGTTGACGGGACAGGGAGCTCTGGGGCCAACGTCCTGACTTTC CSVDGTGSSGANVLTF